Reported below is one TCR beta chain. Its matching antigen is unknown. Trimming pared 2 bases from V and 3 bases from J, leaving 15 bases between. Germline V gene sequence: CDR1 SGDLS, CDR2 YYNGEE. The CDR3 is 16 residues long. This entry is derived from a study of vaccination effects on CD4 cells after COVID-19. Study-level background: The participants, recipients of two vaccine doses, got either BNT162b2 or mRNA-1273. There were two convalescent patients who gave samples 16 days and one week before vaccination. Study outcomes and limitations: New vaccine-induced clones dominated convalescents' post-vaccine spike-reactive clones.

After expansion with viral peptide pools in the ViraFEST assay, antigen-specific CD4+ T cells were sequenced. Once cultured for around 11 days, the cells underwent separation to obtain CD4+ T cells. Sometime from March through December 2020, the person acquired a SARS-CoV-2 infection that PCR confirmed. Produced via immunoSEQ multiplex PCR; TCRdb's table is partial and in-frame only. The data show under 25,000 clones, with roughly four fifths seen just once and approximately 15% held by the top ten. The rearrangement joins TRBV9 to TRBJ1-3, with a weak D call TRBD1 (5 bases). This clonotype was obtained from a human donor who had a prior SARS-CoV-2 infection. The specimen was CD4+ T cells from PBMCs cultured with SARS-CoV-2 spike peptides, collected before COVID-19 vaccination. CDR3 DNA: TGTGCCAGCAGCGTTGGGGGGGGGAGAGGTGGAAACACCATATATTTT. Protein: CASSVGGGRGGNTIYF.